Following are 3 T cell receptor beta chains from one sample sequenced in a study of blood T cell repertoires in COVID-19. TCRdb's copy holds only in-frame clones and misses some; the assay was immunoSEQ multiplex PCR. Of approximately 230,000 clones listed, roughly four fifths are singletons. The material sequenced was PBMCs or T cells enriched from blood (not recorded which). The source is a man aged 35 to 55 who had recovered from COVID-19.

The CDR3 reads CATMSGRLSGNTIYF. The CDR3 DNA reads TGTGCCACCATGTCAGGGCGGCTCTCTGGAAACACCATATATTTT. The genes are TRBV15 and TRBJ1-3; the D gene is possibly TRBD1 (5 bases). The germline gives CDR1 LNHNV, CDR2 YYDKDF (reference sequence). The CDR3 totals 15 residues. The V and J ends lost 7 bases and 0 bases respectively, with 13 bases between them.

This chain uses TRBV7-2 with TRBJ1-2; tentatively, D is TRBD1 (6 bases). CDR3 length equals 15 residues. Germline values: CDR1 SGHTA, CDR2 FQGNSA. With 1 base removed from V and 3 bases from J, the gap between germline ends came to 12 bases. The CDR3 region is CASSLGGLGDYGYTF. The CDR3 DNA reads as TGTGCCAGCAGCTTAGGGGGGCTAGGGGACTATGGCTACACCTTC.

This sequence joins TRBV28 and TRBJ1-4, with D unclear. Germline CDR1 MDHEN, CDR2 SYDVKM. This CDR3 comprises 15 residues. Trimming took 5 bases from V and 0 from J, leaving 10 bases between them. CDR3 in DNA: TGTGCCAGCAGTACATCACTAACAACTAATGAAAAACTGTTTTTT. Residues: CASSTSLTTNEKLFF.